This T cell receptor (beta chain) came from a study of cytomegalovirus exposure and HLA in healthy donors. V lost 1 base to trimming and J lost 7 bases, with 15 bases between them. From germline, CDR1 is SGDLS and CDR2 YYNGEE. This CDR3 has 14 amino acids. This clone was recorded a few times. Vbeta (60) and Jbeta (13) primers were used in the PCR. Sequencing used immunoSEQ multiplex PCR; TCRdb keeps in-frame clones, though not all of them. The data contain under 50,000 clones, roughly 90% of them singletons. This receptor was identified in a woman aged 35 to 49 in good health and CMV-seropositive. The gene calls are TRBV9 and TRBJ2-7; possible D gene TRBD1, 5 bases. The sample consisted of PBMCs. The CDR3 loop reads CASSVSGNPREQYF. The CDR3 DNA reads TGTGCCAGCAGCGTATCAGGGAACCCTCGTGAGCAGTACTTC.